This TCR beta chain was sequenced in a study of T cells in Graves' hyperthyroidism and ophthalmopathy. As for the study in general: Initial diagnosis, before any treatment, was when peripheral blood was collected.

Amplification targeted TCR beta CDR3 regions from RNA transcripts. A first-round RT-PCR of the TCR CDR3 used the HTBI primer set. TCRdb processed the multiplex PCR reads anew with MiXCR; each CDR3 protein has one entry. The sample yields 200,000 to 250,000 distinct CDR3 sequences, under 20% seen once. This CDR3 has 12 residues. Germline V gives CDR1 DFQATT, CDR2 SNEGSKA (reference sequence). V trimming: 2 bases; J trimming: 13 bases; junction bases outside the gene matches: 7. This clonotype was picked up many times. Thyroid ultrasound, orbital computed tomography, clinical symptoms, and serum thyroxine and TRAb underpinned diagnoses. Fresh peripheral blood, about 10 ml of it, supplied the PBMCs.

The rearrangement links TRBV20-1 to TRBJ2-1, with TRBD2 matching over 8 bases. This clonotype was obtained from a man between 45 and 60 years old with Graves' hyperthyroidism. The specimen was blood. The DNA of the CDR3 is TGCAGTGCTAGAAGGCCTAGCGGGCCTCAGTTCTTC. Residues: CSARRPSGPQFF.